One and the same sample provided the 16 T cell receptor beta chains below, sequenced in a study of follicular helper T cells after annual influenza vaccination. TCRdb's table, derived via immunoSEQ multiplex PCR, lists solely in-frame clones and lacks some. Of approximately 1,000 clones listed, around 80% were seen once; the top ten hold around 3.8%. The sample's time point: 2015-2016 season, 7 days after influenza vaccination. The specimen comprised CXCR5+ CD38+ circulating T follicular helper cells from blood, sampled 7 days after influenza vaccination. The subset denotes: circulating Tfh, non-naive CD4+CXCR5+PD-1+ (ICOS+CD38+ or ICOS-CD38-). The receptors were sampled from an adult who received the influenza vaccine.

The rearrangement uses TRBV4-2 and TRBJ2-2, with D possibly called TRBD1 or TRBD2 (5 bases each). The V gene lost 4 bases and the J gene lost 1 base, with 13 bases spanning the gap. CDR3 length: 16 amino acids. Germline assignment: CDR1 LGHNA and CDR2 YNFKEQ. In nucleotides, the CDR3 is TGTGCCAGCAGCCCTCGGGACGGAATGAACACCGGGGAGCTGTTTTTT. It is translated as CASSPRDGMNTGELFF.

The CDR3 DNA sequence: TGTGCCTGGAGTACAAGGGAGCAGCCCCAGCATTTT. Its translation is CAWSTREQPQHF. V and J are TRBV30 and TRBJ1-5; D call uncertain. The germline V gene has CDR1 GTSNPN and CDR2 SVGIG (reference sequence). V was trimmed by 2 bases and J by 7 bases, leaving 9 bases between them. The CDR3 totals 12 residues. The variable domain in full, completed from reference TRBV30 and TRBJ1-5, reads SQTIHQWPATLVQPVGSPLSLECTVEGTSNPNLYWYRQAAGRGLQLLFYSVGIGQISSEVPQNLSASRPQDRQFILSSKKLLLSDSGFYLCAWSTREQPQHFGDGTRLSIL.

V is TRBV29-1 and J is TRBJ2-3, with a tentative D call TRBD2 (5 bases). This CDR3 spans 14 amino acids. Between the trimmed V and J ends, which lost 3 bases and 5 bases, there was a span of 15 bases. Germline CDR1 reads SQVTM; CDR2 reads ANQGSEA. The CDR3 DNA sequence: TGCAGCGTTGATAGCGAAGGGTTTGGAGATACGCAGTATTTT. This translates into CSVDSEGFGDTQYF.

The gene calls are TRBV18 and TRBJ2-5; weak D call: TRBD2 (5 bases). This CDR3 contains 13 residues. Per germline, CDR1 KGHSH and CDR2 LQKENI. Trimming removed 6 bases from V and 4 bases from J, with 12 bases in between. This chain's CDR3 is CASSSEGGETQYF. CDR3 bases: TGTGCCAGCTCTTCAGAGGGTGGAGAGACCCAGTACTTC.

V is TRBV14 and J is TRBJ1-4; 7 bases agree with TRBD1. CDR1 SGHDN and CDR2 FVKESK come from the germline V gene. This CDR3 has 14 residues. The ends lost 4 bases at V and 6 bases at J; junction bases unmatched: 5. The CDR3 DNA reads TGTGCCAGCAGCCGACAGGGAGGAGATGAAAAACTGTTTTTT. This gives the protein CASSRQGGDEKLFF.

This chain uses TRBV4-2 with TRBJ2-2; D is unclear. V lost 0 bases and J 3 bases, leaving 14 bases between the germline ends. The CDR3 is made up of 17 amino acids. Germline CDR1 reads LGHNA; CDR2 reads YNFKEQ. The DNA of the CDR3 is TGTGCCAGCAGCCAAGATGCGGTAGGGATTGACACCGGGGAGCTGTTTTTT. This codes for CASSQDAVGIDTGELFF.

This chain connects TRBV7-9 to TRBJ1-6, with 9 nucleotides matching TRBD1. The CDR3 has 14 amino acids. Germline lookup yields CDR1 SEHNR and CDR2 FQNEAQ (reference sequence). V lost 5 bases and J lost 10; bases outside the gene matches: 6. The CDR3 is CASSEQGADSPLHF. For the CDR3, the DNA is TGTGCCAGCAGCGAACAGGGGGCGGACTCACCCCTCCACTTT.

The V call is TRBV7-3, the J call TRBJ2-7; weak D call: TRBD1 (6 bases). Per germline, CDR1 SGHTA and CDR2 FQGTGA. The CDR3 contains 15 residues. Trimming took off 2 bases at V and 3 bases at J, with 14 bases between the two ends. The CDR3 DNA follows: TGTGCCAGCAGCTTACGCGGCCAGGGGTTCTACGAGCAGTACTTC. It is translated as CASSLRGQGFYEQYF.

The rearrangement uses TRBV7-2 and TRBJ2-1; 13 positions match TRBD2. The CDR3 spans 19 residues. Germline V gives CDR1 SGHTA, CDR2 FQGNSA. Losses at the gene ends were 2 bases for V and 3 bases for J; bases not matched to a gene: 10. DNA of the CDR3: TGTGCCAGCAGCTTATTCGGACTAGCGGGAGACGGGGGCTACAATGAGCAGTTCTTC. As protein: CASSLFGLAGDGGYNEQFF.

This clone occurred a few times. The rearrangement links TRBV9 to TRBJ1-5; D call uncertain. Trimming removed 1 base from V and 7 bases from J, with 9 bases in between. CDR1 is SGDLS, CDR2 YYNGEE, per germline. This CDR3 has 13 amino acids. CDR3 in amino acids: CASSVSIGQPQHF. Written as DNA, the CDR3 is TGTGCCAGCAGCGTATCCATAGGCCAGCCCCAGCATTTT.

The gene calls are TRBV19 and TRBJ1-5; TRBD1 matches at 10 bases. The CDR3 has 17 residues. Germline CDR1 LNHDA, CDR2 SQIVND (reference sequence). V lost 10 bases, J lost 5 bases, and 17 bases stayed unmatched. The CDR3 region is CATSRGTGQGKYQPQHF. CDR3 coding DNA: TGTGCCACCTCTCGGGGGACGGGACAGGGGAAGTATCAGCCCCAGCATTTT.

The chain recombines TRBV2 with TRBJ2-1; 7 bases match TRBD2. This CDR3 has 12 amino acids. The trim removed 10 bases at V and 6 bases at J, leaving 6 bases unmatched. CDR1 and CDR2 (germline): SNHLY, FYNNEI. This CDR3 is CATGGRGNEQFF. The CDR3 DNA follows: TGTGCCACCGGGGGGAGGGGCAATGAGCAGTTCTTC.

This clone was seen just once. This rearrangement joins TRBV5-4 to TRBJ1-3; unclear D gene. This CDR3 has 16 amino acids. CDR1 and CDR2 from the germline V gene are SGHNT and YYREEE (reference sequence). Trimming shortened V by 0 bases and J by 1 base, and 11 bases separated the two germline ends. CDR3: CASSLAGPVSGNTIYF. Written as DNA, the CDR3 is TGTGCCAGCAGCTTGGCCGGTCCAGTTTCTGGAAACACCATATATTTT.

The V and J genes are TRBV18 and TRBJ1-2; D unclear. CDR1 KGHSH and CDR2 LQKENI come from the germline V gene. Trimming shortened V by 2 bases and J by 4 bases, and 14 bases separated the two germline ends. The CDR3 totals 15 residues. As DNA, the CDR3 is TGTGCCAGCTCACCAGAAGTTGGGCACCCCTATGGCTACACCTTC. It is translated as CASSPEVGHPYGYTF. Filled out from reference TRBV18 and TRBJ1-2, the complete variable domain reads NAGVMQNPRHLVRRRGQEARLRCSPMKGHSHVYWYRQLPEEGLKFMVYLQKENIIDESGMPKERFSAEFPKEGPSILRIQQVVRGDSAAYFCASSPEVGHPYGYTFGSGTRLTVV.

This sequence joins TRBV4-3 and TRBJ1-2; 8 bases match TRBD1. The CDR3 length is 14 residues. V shed 5 bases and J 1 base; nucleotides not matched to a gene: 3. CDR1 and CDR2 (germline): LGHNA, YSLEER. Here the CDR3 reads CASSGQGRNYGYTF. The CDR3 DNA reads as TGCGCCAGCAGCGGACAGGGACGTAACTATGGCTACACCTTC.

V gene TRBV9 combines with J gene TRBJ2-7; D is ambiguous. CDR1 SGDLS and CDR2 YYNGEE come from the germline V gene. V was shortened by 0 bases and J by 0 bases, with 7 bases between the two germline ends. CDR3 length equals 14 residues. This CDR3 reads CASSVDVNSYEQYF. In DNA form, the CDR3 reads TGTGCCAGCAGCGTAGACGTGAACTCCTACGAGCAGTACTTC.